This record concerns one T cell receptor beta chain sequence. The data belong to a study of shared clonotypes between healthy human individuals. Sequenced by immunoSEQ multiplex PCR; TCRdb stores in-frame clones only, minus some. The sample carries some 2.3 million clones, 80% to 95% recorded once. The CDR3 length is 17 residues. Germline loops: CDR1 LGHNA, CDR2 YNFKEQ. V was pared by 1 base and J by 0 bases, with 16 bases between. The source is a man younger than 35 in good health. Some clones in this sample may be carry-over from other donors' samples. This chain uses TRBV4-2 with TRBJ2-7, with D perhaps TRBD1 or TRBD2 (5 bases each). Material for sequencing was naive CD4+ T cells from PBMCs. The subset is: CD45RA+ positively selected. The DNA for the CDR3 is TGTGCCAGCAGCCAAGCTGCTGGGACCGCTAACTCCTACGAGCAGTACTTC. This translates into CASSQAAGTANSYEQYF.